The 23 T cell receptor beta chains below come from one sample, sequenced in a study of post-analysis software for immune sequencing data. cDNA libraries for TCR beta contained unique molecular identifiers. From the PCR reads, TCRdb called clonotypes with MiXCR, one entry per CDR3 protein. The repertoire holds about 170,000 distinct CDR3 sequences, roughly 30% seen once, with over 1.2% in the top ten. Overall study results and limits: Higher frequency in patients than in controls was seen for about five TRBV segments, with TRBV5-6, TRBV5-1 and TRBV20-1 among them.

Their target antigens are unknown. The sample was blood. The receptors here all came from a girl aged 5-17 years with multiple sclerosis.

The chain uses TRBV6-1 and TRBJ1-1; D gene uncertain. The CDR3 totals 13 residues. Germline lookup yields CDR1 MNHNS and CDR2 SASEGT. V lost 8 bases to trimming and J lost 0 bases, with 10 bases between them. Written as DNA, the CDR3 is TGTGCCAGCCTCCGGGCCATGAACACTGAAGCTTTCTTT. Protein product: CASLRAMNTEAFF.

V usage is TRBV6-2 or TRBV6-3 and J usage is TRBJ2-1; a weak D match, TRBD2 (6 bases). Germline V gives CDR1 MNHEY, CDR2 SVGEGT. The CDR3 has 18 residues. Trimming cost V 4 bases and J 2 bases, with 21 bases left between them. The CDR3 DNA reads TGTGCCAGCAGTTCCCTGATAGCGGCAACATCCCCCTACAATGAGCAGTTCTTC. Protein sequence: CASSSLIAATSPYNEQFF.

For this clonotype: This may come from a read error, since a much larger clone is one base off. The chain combines TRBV7-3 with TRBJ2-1; D perhaps matches TRBD2 (6 bases). The germline V gene encodes CDR1 SGHTA and CDR2 FQGTGA. The CDR3 contains 15 residues. The CDR3 DNA reads TGTGCCAGCAGCTTGGGCGGCGGGGCGGGCAATCAGCAGTTCTTC. Its translation: CASSLGGGAGNQQFF.

This clonotype was seen a few times. The CDR3 DNA reads TGTGCCTGGAGTTTAGGAGGGGATGGCCAGCCCCAGCATTTT. The encoded protein is CAWSLGGDGQPQHF. This chain joins TRBV30 and TRBJ1-5, with D possibly matching TRBD1 (5 bases). V shed 2 bases and J shed 7 bases, with 15 bases lying between them. CDR3 length: 14 amino acids. Per germline, CDR1 GTSNPN and CDR2 SVGIG (reference sequence).

This clonotype has a count of ten or more. The rearrangement links TRBV5-1 to TRBJ2-7; possible D gene TRBD1, 6 bases. This CDR3 has 14 residues. V was clipped by 7 bases and J by 4 bases, with 18 bases between them. Germline values: CDR1 SGHRS, CDR2 YFSETQ. For the CDR3, the DNA is TGCGCCAGCGCACAGGGTTGGGGAGAATACGAGCAGTACTTC. It yields the protein CASAQGWGEYEQYF.

Turning to this clonotype: A much larger clonotype is one base distant, so this may be a read error. The chain employs TRBV7-9 and TRBJ2-5, with TRBD1 as a possible D gene (5 bases). The CDR3 extends over 16 amino acids. Deletions cut 1 base from V and 5 bases from J, with 17 bases between. Germline CDR1 and CDR2: SEHNR and FQNEAQ (reference sequence). CDR3 coding DNA: TGTGCCAGCAGCTTAGAAACGAAAGGGGTAAGGGAGACCCAGTACTTC. This translates into CASSLETKGVRETQYF.

The V call is TRBV30, the J call TRBJ2-3; D remains unclear. Trimming took 0 bases from V and 5 from J, leaving 6 bases between them. The CDR3 consists of 12 residues. Germline CDR1 and CDR2: GTSNPN and SVGIG (reference sequence). The CDR3 is CAWSVQRDTQYF. CDR3 coding DNA: TGTGCCTGGAGTGTACAGCGAGATACGCAGTATTTT.

The CDR3 DNA reads TGTGCCAGCAGTTTAGCCCTAGCGGGATTGATCGCAGATGTGCAGTATTTT. Its protein is CASSLALAGLIADVQYF. This chain connects TRBV12-3 or TRBV12-4 to TRBJ2-3; 9 bases are shared with TRBD2. The CDR3 covers 17 residues. The trim removed 0 bases at V and 11 bases at J, leaving 15 bases unmatched.

This clonotype was counted between two and nine times. J is TRBJ1-5 and V is TRBV7-9, with TRBD1 matching 9 bases. This CDR3 spans 14 amino acids. Trimming removed 3 bases from V and 7 bases from J; junction bases left unmatched: 4. In germline, CDR1 is SEHNR, CDR2 FQNEAQ (reference sequence). DNA of the CDR3: TGTGCCAGCAGCTTGACAGGGGGTGGCCAGCCCCAGCATTTT. It codes for CASSLTGGGQPQHF.

V gene TRBV28 combines with J gene TRBJ2-3; either TRBD1 or TRBD2 may supply D (5 bases each). Per the germline V gene, CDR1 is MDHEN and CDR2 is SYDVKM. This CDR3 is 16 amino acids long. The V end lost 11 bases, the J end lost 5 bases, and 26 bases lay between the germline ends. CDR3: CAARGVKGRDLDTQYF. The CDR3 nucleotides are TGTGCCGCCCGAGGGGTAAAAGGAAGGGATCTAGATACGCAGTATTTT. The full variable domain, rest sourced from reference TRBV28 and TRBJ2-3, is DVKVTQSSRYLVKRTGEKVFLECVQDMDHENMFWYRQDPGLGLRLIYFSYDVKMKEKGDIPEGYSVSREKKERFSLILESASTNQTSMYLCAARGVKGRDLDTQYFGPGTRLTVL.

This clonotype was found many times. V usage is TRBV7-2 and J usage is TRBJ2-7; possibly TRBD2 for D (6 bases). The CDR3 loop spans 13 amino acids. Germline lookup yields CDR1 SGHTA and CDR2 FQGNSA. The V and J ends lost 0 bases and 3 bases respectively, with 6 bases between them. The CDR3 region has the DNA TGTGCCAGCAGCTTAGCGGGAGGCTACGAGCAGTACTTC. Amino acid sequence: CASSLAGGYEQYF.

This clonotype was seen ten or more times. The J gene is TRBJ2-3, the V gene TRBV6-5; 7 positions match TRBD2. CDR3 length: 15 amino acids. Germline lookup yields CDR1 MNHEY and CDR2 SVGAGI. The V segment lost 8 bases and the J segment 0 bases; nucleotides outside the gene matches: 8. CDR3 DNA: TGTGCCAGCTGCAGTGGGGGGGAGAGCACAGATACGCAGTATTTT. It specifies CASCSGGESTDTQYF.

Concerning this clonotype itself: A read error is possible here, since a much larger clone lies one base away. The V and J genes are TRBV29-1 and TRBJ2-7; D call uncertain. The CDR3 consists of 13 residues. Germline loops: CDR1 SQVTM, CDR2 ANQGSEA. V shed 4 bases and J shed 7 bases, with 17 bases lying between them. The CDR3, as DNA: TGCAGCGTTGTGGCAGCCTCCTACAATGAGCAGTACTTC. The encoded protein is CSVVAASYNEQYF.

This chain uses TRBV11-2 with TRBJ2-7, with D tentatively TRBD1 or TRBD2 (5 bases each). This CDR3 spans 16 amino acids. V lost 0 bases to trimming and J lost 4 bases, with 16 bases between them. In germline, CDR1 is SGHAT, CDR2 FQNNGV. CDR3 amino acids: CASSLDDSGGAYEQYF. The CDR3 nucleotides read TGTGCCAGCAGCTTAGATGACAGCGGAGGTGCGTACGAGCAGTACTTC.

This clonotype appeared many times. The chain carries TRBV29-1 and TRBJ2-1, with D possibly TRBD1 on 5 matching bases. This CDR3 spans 10 amino acids. Germline lookup yields CDR1 SQVTM and CDR2 ANQGSEA. V lost 5 bases and J lost 10, with 9 bases in between. For the CDR3, the DNA is TGCAGCGTTACAGGCCACGAGCAGTTCTTC. It codes for CSVTGHEQFF.

This clonotype came up many times. This chain links TRBV12-3 or TRBV12-4 with TRBJ1-2, with 8 positions matching TRBD1. The CDR3 runs to 14 residues. Trimming at V came to 6 bases and at J to 8 bases, leaving 11 bases not matched to a gene. CDR3 loop: CASSALNRGFGYTF. The CDR3 DNA is TGTGCCAGCAGCGCCCTGAACAGGGGGTTCGGCTACACCTTC.

This clonotype was detected ten times or more. This chain uses TRBV21-1 with TRBJ2-5. TRBV21-1 is an annotated pseudogene. This CDR3 spans 14 amino acids. CDR3 bases: TGTGCCAGCAGCAAAGCGTGGGAAGCGGAGACCCAGTACTTC. Amino acid sequence: CASSKAWEAETQYF.

The chain employs TRBV4-1 and TRBJ2-3; 10 positions agree with TRBD1. CDR1 and CDR2 from the germline V gene are MGHRA and YSYEKL. Trimming took 3 bases from V and 1 from J; bases not matched to a gene: 7. The CDR3 loop spans 17 amino acids. This CDR3 reads CASSHPSGTGGTDTQYF. The CDR3 coding sequence is TGCGCCAGCAGCCATCCGTCCGGGACAGGGGGCACAGATACGCAGTATTTT.

V is TRBV6-5 and J is TRBJ1-2; 9 bases agree with TRBD1. CDR1 and CDR2 from the germline V gene are MNHEY and SVGAGI. The CDR3 is 16 amino acids. J was trimmed by 3 bases and V by 5 bases; bases with no gene match: 10. CDR3 region: CASSMNTGGVDYGYTF. For the CDR3, the DNA is TGTGCCAGCAGTATGAATACAGGGGGCGTGGACTATGGCTACACCTTC.

The chain has TRBV20-1 and TRBJ2-7; 9 nucleotides line up with TRBD2. This CDR3 comprises 15 residues. CDR1 is DFQATT, CDR2 SNEGSKA, per germline (reference sequence). Trimming at V came to 5 bases and at J to 4 bases, leaving 12 bases not matched to a gene. CDR3 nucleotide sequence: TGCAGTGCTGGCGCACTTAGCGGGAGTCCGTACGAGCAGTACTTC. Residues: CSAGALSGSPYEQYF.

Many counts were recorded for this clonotype. J is TRBJ2-3 and V is TRBV7-6; D gene uncertain. V was pared by 2 bases and J by 4 bases, with 10 bases between. The CDR3 has 14 residues. Germline CDR1 and CDR2: SGHVS and FNYEAQ. The CDR3 here is CASSLNGGSDTQYF. Here the CDR3 DNA reads TGTGCCAGCAGCTTAAATGGTGGATCAGATACGCAGTATTTT.

This clonotype was seen only a few times. The rearrangement joins TRBV3-1 to TRBJ2-4; no firm D call. Per germline, CDR1 LGHDT and CDR2 YNNKEL (reference sequence). The V and J ends lost 1 base and 1 base respectively, with 11 bases between them. The CDR3 consists of 16 residues. CDR3: CASSQGTASAKNIQYF. The CDR3 bases are TGTGCCAGCAGCCAAGGGACGGCTTCGGCCAAAAACATTCAGTACTTC. Combining the CDR3 with reference TRBV3-1 and TRBJ2-4 gives the whole variable domain DTAVSQTPKYLVTQMGNDKSIKCEQNLGHDTMYWYKQDSKKFLKIMFSYNNKELIINETVPNRFSPKSPDKAHLNLHINSLELGDSAVYFCASSQGTASAKNIQYFGAGTRLSVL.

Points on this clonotype: A much larger clone is a single base away; this may be a read error. The chain carries TRBV4-1 and TRBJ2-7; 8 nucleotides line up with TRBD2. CDR1 and CDR2 (germline): MGHRA, YSYEKL. This CDR3 spans 14 amino acids. In nucleotides, the CDR3 is TGCACCAGCAGCTCGCCCGGGGGGGACTACGAGCAGTACTTC. Its protein product is CTSSSPGGDYEQYF.